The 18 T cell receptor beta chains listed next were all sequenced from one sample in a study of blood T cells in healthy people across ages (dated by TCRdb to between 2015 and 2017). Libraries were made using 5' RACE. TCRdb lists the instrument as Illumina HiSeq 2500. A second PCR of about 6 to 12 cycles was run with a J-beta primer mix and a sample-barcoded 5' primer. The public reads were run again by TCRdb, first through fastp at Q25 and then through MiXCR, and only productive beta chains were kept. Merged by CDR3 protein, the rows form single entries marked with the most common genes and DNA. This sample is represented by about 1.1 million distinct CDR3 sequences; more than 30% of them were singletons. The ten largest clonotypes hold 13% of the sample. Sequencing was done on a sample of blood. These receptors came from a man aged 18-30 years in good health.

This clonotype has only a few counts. The CDR3 sequence: CASSYSRQGGETQYF. The CDR3 DNA is TGTGCCAGCAGTTACTCAAGACAGGGGGGAGAGACCCAGTACTTC. This rearrangement joins TRBV6-2 or TRBV6-3 to TRBJ2-5, with 9 bases fitting TRBD1. The germline V gene encodes CDR1 MNHEY and CDR2 SVGEGT. This CDR3 region has 15 residues. J was trimmed by 4 bases and V by 0 bases; bases with no gene match: 3.

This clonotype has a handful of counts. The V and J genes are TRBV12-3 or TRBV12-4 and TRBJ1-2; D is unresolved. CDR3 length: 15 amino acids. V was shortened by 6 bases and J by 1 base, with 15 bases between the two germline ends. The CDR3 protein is CASSPNGRSNYGYTF. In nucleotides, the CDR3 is TGTGCCAGCAGCCCCAACGGACGGAGTAACTATGGCTACACCTTC.

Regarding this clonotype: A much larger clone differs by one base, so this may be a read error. CDR3 loop: CSARNSYGTQFF. For the CDR3, the DNA is TGCAGTGCTAGAAACTCCTATGGGACCCAGTTCTTC. The chain links TRBV20-1 to TRBJ2-5; D tentatively reads TRBD1 or TRBD2 (5 bases each). The J call may be in error: the DNA end matches TRBJ2-1 better. The CDR3 runs 12 residues. The germline V gene has CDR1 DFQATT and CDR2 SNEGSKA (reference sequence).

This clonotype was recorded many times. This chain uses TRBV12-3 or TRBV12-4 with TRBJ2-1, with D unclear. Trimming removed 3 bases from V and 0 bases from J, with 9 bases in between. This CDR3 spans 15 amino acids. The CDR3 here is CASSFGRSSYNEQFF. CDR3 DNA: TGTGCCAGCAGTTTCGGTCGGAGCTCCTACAATGAGCAGTTCTTC.

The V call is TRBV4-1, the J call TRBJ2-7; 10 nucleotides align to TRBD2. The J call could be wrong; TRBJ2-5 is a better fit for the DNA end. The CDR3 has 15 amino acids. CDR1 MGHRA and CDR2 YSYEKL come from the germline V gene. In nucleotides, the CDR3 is TGCGCCAGCAGCCAAAGCGGGGGGGCGACAGAGACCCAGTACTTC. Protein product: CASSQSGGATETQYF.

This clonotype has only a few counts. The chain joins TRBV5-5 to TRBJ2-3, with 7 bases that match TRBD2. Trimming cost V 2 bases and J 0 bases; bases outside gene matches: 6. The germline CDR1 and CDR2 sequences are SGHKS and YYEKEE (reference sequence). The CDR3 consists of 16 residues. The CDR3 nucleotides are TGTGCCAGCAGCTTCGCCGGCGGGGGAAGCACAGATACGCAGTATTTT. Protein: CASSFAGGGSTDTQYF. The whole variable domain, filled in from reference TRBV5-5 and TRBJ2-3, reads DAGVTQSPTHLIKTRGQQVTLRCSPISGHKSVSWYQQVLGQGPQFIFQYYEKEERGRGNFPDRFSARQFPNYSSELNVNALLLGDSALYLCASSFAGGGSTDTQYFGPGTRLTVL.

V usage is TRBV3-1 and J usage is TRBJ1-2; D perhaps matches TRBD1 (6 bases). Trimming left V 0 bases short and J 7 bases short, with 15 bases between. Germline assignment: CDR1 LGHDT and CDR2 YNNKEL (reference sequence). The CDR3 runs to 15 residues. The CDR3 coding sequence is TGTGCCAGCAGCCAAGAAACACAGGGAATGGTTGGCTACACCTTC. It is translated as CASSQETQGMVGYTF.

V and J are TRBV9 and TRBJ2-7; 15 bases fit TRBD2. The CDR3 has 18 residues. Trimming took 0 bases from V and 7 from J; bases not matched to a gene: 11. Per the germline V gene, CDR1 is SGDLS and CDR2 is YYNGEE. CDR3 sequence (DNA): TGTGCCAGCAGCGTAGGGACTAGCGGGGGGGCCCTCAACAATGAGCAGTACTTC. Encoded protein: CASSVGTSGGALNNEQYF.

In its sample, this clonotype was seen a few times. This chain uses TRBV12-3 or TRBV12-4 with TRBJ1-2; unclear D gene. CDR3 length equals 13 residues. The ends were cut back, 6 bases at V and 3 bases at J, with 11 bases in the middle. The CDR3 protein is CASRDPGYYGYTF. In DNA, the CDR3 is TGTGCCAGCAGAGACCCCGGGTACTATGGCTACACCTTC.

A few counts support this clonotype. CDR3 in DNA: TGTGCCAGCAGTATGACAGGGGTTCTCCAAGAGACCCAGTACTTC. Its protein is CASSMTGVLQETQYF. The rearrangement uses TRBV12-3 or TRBV12-4 and TRBJ2-5, with TRBD1 matching over 8 bases. The CDR3 extends over 15 amino acids. With V trimmed by 5 bases and J by 1 base, 6 bases remained unmatched.

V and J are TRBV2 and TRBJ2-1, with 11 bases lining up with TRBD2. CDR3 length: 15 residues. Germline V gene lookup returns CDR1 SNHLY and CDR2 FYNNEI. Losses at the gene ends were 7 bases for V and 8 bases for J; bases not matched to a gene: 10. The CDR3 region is CASTLSGGAMDEQFF. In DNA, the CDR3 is TGTGCCAGCACTCTTAGCGGGGGGGCGATGGATGAGCAGTTCTTC.

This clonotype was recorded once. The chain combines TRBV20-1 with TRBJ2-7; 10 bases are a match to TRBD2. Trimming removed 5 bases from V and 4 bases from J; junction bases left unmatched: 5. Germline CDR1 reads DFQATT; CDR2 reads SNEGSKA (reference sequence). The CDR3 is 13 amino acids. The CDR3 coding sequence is TGCAGTGCTTCTAGCGGGGGAGATTACGAGCAGTACTTC. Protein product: CSASSGGDYEQYF.

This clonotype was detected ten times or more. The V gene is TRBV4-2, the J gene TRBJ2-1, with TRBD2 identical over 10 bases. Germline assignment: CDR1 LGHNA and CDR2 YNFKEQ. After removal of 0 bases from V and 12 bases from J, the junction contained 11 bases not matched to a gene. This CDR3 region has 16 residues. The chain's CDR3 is CASSQETSGVTMRQFF. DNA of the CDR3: TGTGCCAGCAGCCAAGAAACTAGCGGGGTTACAATGAGGCAGTTCTTC.

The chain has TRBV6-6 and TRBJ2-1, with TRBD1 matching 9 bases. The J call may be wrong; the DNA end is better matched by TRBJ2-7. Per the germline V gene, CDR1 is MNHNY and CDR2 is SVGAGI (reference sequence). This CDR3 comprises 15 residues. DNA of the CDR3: TGTGCCAGCAGTTCCCGGGACAGGGTAGGCAATGAGCAGTACTTC. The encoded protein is CASSSRDRVGNEQYF.

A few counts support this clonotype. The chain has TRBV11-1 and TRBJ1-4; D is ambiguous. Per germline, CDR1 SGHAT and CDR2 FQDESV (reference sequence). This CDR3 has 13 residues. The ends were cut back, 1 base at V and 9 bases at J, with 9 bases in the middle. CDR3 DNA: TGTGCCAGCAGCTTAGACGGACGGAAAAAACTGTTTTTT. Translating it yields CASSLDGRKKLFF.

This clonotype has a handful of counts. CDR3 residues: CATADRASAQYF. The CDR3 bases are TGTGCCACTGCGGACAGGGCTTCTGCGCAGTATTTT. This chain links TRBV6-2 or TRBV6-3 with TRBJ2-3, with 8 bases identical to TRBD1. The trim removed 10 bases at V and 10 bases at J, leaving 10 bases unmatched. This CDR3 has 12 residues. Germline CDR1 is MNHEY and CDR2 is SVGEGT.

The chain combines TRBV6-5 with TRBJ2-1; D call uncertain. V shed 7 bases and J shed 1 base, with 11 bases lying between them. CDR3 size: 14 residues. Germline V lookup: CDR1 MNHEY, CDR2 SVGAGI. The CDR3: CASKYIGSYNEQFF. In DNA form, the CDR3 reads TGTGCCAGCAAGTACATAGGGTCCTACAATGAGCAGTTCTTC.

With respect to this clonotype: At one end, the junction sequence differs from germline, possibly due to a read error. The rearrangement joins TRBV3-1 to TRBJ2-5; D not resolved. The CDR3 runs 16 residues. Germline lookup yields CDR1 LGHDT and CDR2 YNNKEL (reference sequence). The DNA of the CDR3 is TGTGCCAGCAGCCAAGATCGGTCGGCTGTCCAAGAGGCCCAGTACTTC. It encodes CASSQDRSAVQEAQYF.